This TCR beta chain was observed in a study of blood T cell repertoires in COVID-19. At the level of the study: COVID-19 samples collected from the United States, Italy and Spain covered acute and convalescent phases. Sample material is recorded as cDNA or gDNA derived from T cells, B-cell-depleted T cells, or PBMCs.

CDR3 length equals 13 residues. Trimming shortened V by 5 bases and J by 2 bases, and 7 bases separated the two germline ends. From germline, CDR1 is MNHNY and CDR2 SVGAGI (reference sequence). As originally analysed: It was from reference gene primer amplification that nucleated cell counts were estimated. The protocol was immunoSEQ multiplex PCR, while the TCRdb copy is restricted to in-frame clones and leaves out a portion. That table gives V, J and clone size, and the DNA gave D and trimming. The data hold roughly 80,000 clones, with approximately 88% observed a single time. The receptor was derived from a man aged 50 or older with active COVID-19. The rearrangement joins TRBV6-6 to TRBJ1-3; D gene uncertain. Material for sequencing was peripheral blood. The CDR3 sequence is CASSLKTGNTIYF. The DNA for the CDR3 is TGTGCCAGCAGTCTAAAAACTGGAAACACCATATATTTT.